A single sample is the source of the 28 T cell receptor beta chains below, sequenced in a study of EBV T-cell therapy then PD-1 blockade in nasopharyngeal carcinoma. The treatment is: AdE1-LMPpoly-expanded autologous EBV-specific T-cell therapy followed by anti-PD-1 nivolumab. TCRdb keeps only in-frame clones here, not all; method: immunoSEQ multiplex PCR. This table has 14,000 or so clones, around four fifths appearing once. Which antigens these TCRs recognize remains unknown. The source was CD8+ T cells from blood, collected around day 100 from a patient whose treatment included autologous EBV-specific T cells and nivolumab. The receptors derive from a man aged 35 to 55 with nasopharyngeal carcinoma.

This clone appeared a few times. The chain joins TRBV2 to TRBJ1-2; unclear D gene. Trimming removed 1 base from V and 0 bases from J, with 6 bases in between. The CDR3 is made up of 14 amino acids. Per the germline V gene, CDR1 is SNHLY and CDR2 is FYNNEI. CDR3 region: CASSEETANYGYTF. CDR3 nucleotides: TGTGCCAGCAGTGAAGAAACGGCTAACTATGGCTACACCTTC.

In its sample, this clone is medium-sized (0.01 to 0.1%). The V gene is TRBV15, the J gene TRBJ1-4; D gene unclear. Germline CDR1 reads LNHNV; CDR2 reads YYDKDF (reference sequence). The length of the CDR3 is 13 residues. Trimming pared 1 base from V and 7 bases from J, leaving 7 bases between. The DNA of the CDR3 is TGTGCCACCAGCAGAGTTGCAGGTGAAAAACTGTTTTTT. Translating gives CATSRVAGEKLFF.

The CDR3 sequence is CASSYELSGGRTEAFF. The CDR3 DNA sequence: TGTGCCAGCAGTTACGAATTATCAGGAGGGCGAACTGAAGCTTTCTTT. V gene TRBV6-5 combines with J gene TRBJ1-1, with D unclear. Germline loops: CDR1 MNHEY, CDR2 SVGAGI. V gave up 2 bases and J gave up 5 bases, with 18 bases separating them. The CDR3 runs 16 residues.

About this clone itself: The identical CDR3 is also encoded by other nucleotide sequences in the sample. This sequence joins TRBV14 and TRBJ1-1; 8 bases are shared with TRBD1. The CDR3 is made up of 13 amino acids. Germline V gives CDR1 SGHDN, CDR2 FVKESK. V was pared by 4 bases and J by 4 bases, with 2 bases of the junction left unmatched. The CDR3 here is CASSLTGGTEAFF. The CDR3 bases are TGTGCCAGCAGCCTTACAGGGGGCACTGAAGCTTTCTTT. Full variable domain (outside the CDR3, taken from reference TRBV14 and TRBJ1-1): EAGVTQFPSHSVIEKGQTVTLRCDPISGHDNLYWYRRVMGKEIKFLLHFVKESKQDESGMPNNRFLAERTGGTYSTLKVQPAELEDSGVYFCASSLTGGTEAFFGQGTRLTVV.

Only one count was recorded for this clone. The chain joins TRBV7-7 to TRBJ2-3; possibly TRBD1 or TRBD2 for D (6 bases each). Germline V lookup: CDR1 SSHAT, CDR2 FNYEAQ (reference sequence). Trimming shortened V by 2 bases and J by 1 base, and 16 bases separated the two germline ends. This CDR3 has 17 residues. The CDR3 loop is CASSLSPSGAGTDTQYF. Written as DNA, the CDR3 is TGTGCCAGCAGCTTATCACCCTCGGGGGCGGGCACAGATACGCAGTATTTT.

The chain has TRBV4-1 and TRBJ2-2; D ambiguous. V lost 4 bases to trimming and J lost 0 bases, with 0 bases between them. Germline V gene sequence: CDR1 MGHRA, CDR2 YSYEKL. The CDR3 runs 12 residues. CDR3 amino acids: CASSPNTGELFF. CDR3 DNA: TGCGCCAGCAGCCCGAACACCGGGGAGCTGTTTTTT.

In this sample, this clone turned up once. The CDR3 coding sequence is TGTGCCAGCAGTGAGGCTCAGCAGCCCCAGCATTTT. Encoded protein: CASSEAQQPQHF. The V call is TRBV2, the J call TRBJ1-5, with D unclear. V shed 3 bases and J shed 7 bases, with 7 bases lying between them. The germline CDR1 and CDR2 sequences are SNHLY and FYNNEI. CDR3 size: 12 residues. The full variable domain, in which reference TRBV2 and TRBJ1-5 provide the parts outside the CDR3, is EPEVTQTPSHQVTQMGQEVILRCVPISNHLYFYWYRQILGQKVEFLVSFYNNEISEKSEIFDDQFSVERPDGSNFTLKIRSTKLEDSAMYFCASSEAQQPQHFGDGTRLSIL.

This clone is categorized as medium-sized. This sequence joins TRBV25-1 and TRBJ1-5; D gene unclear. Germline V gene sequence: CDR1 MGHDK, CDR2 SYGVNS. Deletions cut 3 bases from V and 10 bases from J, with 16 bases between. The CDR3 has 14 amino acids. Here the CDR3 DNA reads TGTGCCAGCAGTGAGACACGTGAAGTCAGCCCCCAGCATTTT. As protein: CASSETREVSPQHF.

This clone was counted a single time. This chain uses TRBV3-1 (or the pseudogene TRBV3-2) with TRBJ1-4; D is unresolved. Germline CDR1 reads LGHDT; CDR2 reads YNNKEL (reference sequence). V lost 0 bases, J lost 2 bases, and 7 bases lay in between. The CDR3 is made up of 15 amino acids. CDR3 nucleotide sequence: TGTGCCAGCAGCCAAGAGAAGGGCACTAATGAAAAACTGTTTTTT. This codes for CASSQEKGTNEKLFF.

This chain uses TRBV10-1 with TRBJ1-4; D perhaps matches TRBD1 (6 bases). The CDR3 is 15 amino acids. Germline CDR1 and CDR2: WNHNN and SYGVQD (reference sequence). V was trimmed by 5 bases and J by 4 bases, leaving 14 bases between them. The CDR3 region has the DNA TGCGCCAGCAGTAAGGAACAGGGCGGTAATGAAAAACTGTTTTTT. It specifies CASSKEQGGNEKLFF.

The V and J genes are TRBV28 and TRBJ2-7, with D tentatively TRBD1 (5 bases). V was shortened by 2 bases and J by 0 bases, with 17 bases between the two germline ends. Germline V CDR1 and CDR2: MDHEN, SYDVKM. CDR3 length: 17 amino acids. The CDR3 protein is CASSLQVGAESSYEQYF. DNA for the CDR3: TGTGCCAGCAGTTTACAAGTTGGGGCAGAGAGCTCCTACGAGCAGTACTTC.

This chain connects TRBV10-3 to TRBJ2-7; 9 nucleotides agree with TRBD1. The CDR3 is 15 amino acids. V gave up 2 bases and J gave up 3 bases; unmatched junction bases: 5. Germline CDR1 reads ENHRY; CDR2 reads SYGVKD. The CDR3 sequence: CAISEGPTGGYEQYF. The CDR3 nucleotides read TGTGCCATCAGTGAGGGACCGACAGGGGGCTACGAGCAGTACTTC.

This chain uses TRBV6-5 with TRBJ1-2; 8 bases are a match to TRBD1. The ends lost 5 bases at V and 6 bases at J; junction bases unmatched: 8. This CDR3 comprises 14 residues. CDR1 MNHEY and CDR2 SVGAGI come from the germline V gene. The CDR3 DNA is TGTGCCAGCAGTCTAACAGGGGGATTGGATGGCTACACCTTC. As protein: CASSLTGGLDGYTF.

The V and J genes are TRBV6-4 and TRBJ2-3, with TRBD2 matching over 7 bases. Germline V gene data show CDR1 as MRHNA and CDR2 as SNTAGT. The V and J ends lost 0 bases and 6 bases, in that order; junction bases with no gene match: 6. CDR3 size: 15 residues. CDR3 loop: CASSDSGGGLDTQYF. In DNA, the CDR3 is TGTGCCAGCAGTGACTCGGGGGGGGGTCTCGATACGCAGTATTTT.

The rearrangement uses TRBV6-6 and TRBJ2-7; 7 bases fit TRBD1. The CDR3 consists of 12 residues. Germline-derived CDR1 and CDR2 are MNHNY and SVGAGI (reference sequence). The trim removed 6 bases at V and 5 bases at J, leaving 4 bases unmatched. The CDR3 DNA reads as TGTGCCAGCAGCCTAACAGGGGACGAGCAGTACTTC. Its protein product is CASSLTGDEQYF.

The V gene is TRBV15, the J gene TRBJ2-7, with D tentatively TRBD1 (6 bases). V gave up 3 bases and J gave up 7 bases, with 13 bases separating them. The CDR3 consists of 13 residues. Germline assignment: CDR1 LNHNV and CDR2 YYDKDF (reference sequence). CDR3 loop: CATSSLQGSEQYF. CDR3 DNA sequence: TGTGCCACCAGCAGTCTACAGGGAAGTGAGCAGTACTTC.

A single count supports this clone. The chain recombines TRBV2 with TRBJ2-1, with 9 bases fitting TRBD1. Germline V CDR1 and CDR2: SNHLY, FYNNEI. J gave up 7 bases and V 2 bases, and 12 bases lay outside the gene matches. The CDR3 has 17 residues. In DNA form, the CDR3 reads TGTGCCAGCAGTGAATTGACAGGGGGTGAACTGGGAAATGAGCAGTTCTTC. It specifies CASSELTGGELGNEQFF.

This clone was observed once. The CDR3 protein is CASSETGTDTQYF. CDR3 DNA: TGTGCCAGCAGTGAGACAGGCACAGATACGCAGTATTTT. The chain combines TRBV6-4 with TRBJ2-3, with D possibly being TRBD1 (5 bases). The V gene's germline CDR1 is MRHNA and CDR2 SNTAGT. CDR3 length equals 13 residues. The V end lost 3 bases, the J end lost 1 base, and 5 bases lay between the germline ends.

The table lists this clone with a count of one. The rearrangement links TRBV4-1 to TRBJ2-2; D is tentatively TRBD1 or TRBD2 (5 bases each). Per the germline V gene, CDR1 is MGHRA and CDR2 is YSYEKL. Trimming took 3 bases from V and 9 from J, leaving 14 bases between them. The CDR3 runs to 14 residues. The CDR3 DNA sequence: TGCGCCAGCAGCCAGGGACCGTCCCACCGGGAGCTGTTTTTT. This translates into CASSQGPSHRELFF.

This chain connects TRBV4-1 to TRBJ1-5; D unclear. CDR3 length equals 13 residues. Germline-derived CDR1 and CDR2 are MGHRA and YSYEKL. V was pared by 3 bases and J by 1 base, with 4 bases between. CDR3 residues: CASSQRSNQPQHF. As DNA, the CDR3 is TGCGCCAGCAGCCAGCGGAGCAATCAGCCCCAGCATTTT.

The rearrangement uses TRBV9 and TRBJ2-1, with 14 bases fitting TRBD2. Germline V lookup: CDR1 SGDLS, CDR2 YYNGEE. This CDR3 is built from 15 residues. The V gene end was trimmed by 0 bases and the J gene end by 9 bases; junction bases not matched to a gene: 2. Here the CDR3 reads CASSVETSGGGEQFF. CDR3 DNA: TGTGCCAGCAGCGTAGAGACTAGCGGGGGGGGTGAGCAGTTCTTC.

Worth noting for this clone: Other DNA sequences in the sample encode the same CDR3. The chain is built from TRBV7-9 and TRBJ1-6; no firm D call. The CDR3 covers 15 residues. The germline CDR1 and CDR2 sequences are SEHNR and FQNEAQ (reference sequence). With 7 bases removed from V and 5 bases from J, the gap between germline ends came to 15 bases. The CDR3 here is CASNSPGLHNSPLHF. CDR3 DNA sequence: TGTGCCAGCAATTCCCCCGGGCTCCATAATTCACCCCTCCACTTT. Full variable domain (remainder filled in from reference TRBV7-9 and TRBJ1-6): DTGVSQNPRHKITKRGQNVTFRCDPISEHNRLYWYRQTLGQGPEFLTYFQNEAQLEKSRLLSDRFSAERPKGSFSTLEIQRTEQGDSAMYLCASNSPGLHNSPLHFGNGTRLTVT.

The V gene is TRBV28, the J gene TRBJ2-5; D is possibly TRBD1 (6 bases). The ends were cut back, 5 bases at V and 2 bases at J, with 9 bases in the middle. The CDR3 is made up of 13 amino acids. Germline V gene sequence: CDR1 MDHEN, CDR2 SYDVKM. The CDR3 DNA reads TGTGCCAGCAGTATAGGACAGCAAGAGACCCAGTACTTC. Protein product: CASSIGQQETQYF. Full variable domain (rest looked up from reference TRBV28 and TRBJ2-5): DVKVTQSSRYLVKRTGEKVFLECVQDMDHENMFWYRQDPGLGLRLIYFSYDVKMKEKGDIPEGYSVSREKKERFSLILESASTNQTSMYLCASSIGQQETQYFGPGTRLLVL.

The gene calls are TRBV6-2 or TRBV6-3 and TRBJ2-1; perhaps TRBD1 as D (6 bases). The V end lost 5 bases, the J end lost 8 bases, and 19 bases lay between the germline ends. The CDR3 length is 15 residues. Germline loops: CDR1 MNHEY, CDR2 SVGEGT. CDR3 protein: CASSPLGQFSHEQFF. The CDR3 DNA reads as TGTGCCAGCAGTCCGCTAGGACAGTTCTCTCATGAGCAGTTCTTC.

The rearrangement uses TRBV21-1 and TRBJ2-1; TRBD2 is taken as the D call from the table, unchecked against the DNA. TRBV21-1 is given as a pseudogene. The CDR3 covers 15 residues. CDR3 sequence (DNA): TGTGCCAGCAGCCTAAGAGGGATTAGTACCAATGAGCAGTTCTTC. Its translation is CASSLRGISTNEQFF.

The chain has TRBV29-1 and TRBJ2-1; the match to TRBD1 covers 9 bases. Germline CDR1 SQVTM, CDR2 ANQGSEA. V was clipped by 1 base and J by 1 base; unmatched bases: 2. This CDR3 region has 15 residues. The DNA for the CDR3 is TGCAGCGTTGAAGGACAGGGGGGTTCCTACAATGAGCAGTTCTTC. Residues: CSVEGQGGSYNEQFF.

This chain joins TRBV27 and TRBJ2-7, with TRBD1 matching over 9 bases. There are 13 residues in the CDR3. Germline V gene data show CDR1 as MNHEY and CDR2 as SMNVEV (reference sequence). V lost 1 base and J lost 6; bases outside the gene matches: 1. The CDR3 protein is CASSLYRGLEQYF. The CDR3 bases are TGTGCCAGCAGTTTATACAGGGGGCTCGAGCAGTACTTC.

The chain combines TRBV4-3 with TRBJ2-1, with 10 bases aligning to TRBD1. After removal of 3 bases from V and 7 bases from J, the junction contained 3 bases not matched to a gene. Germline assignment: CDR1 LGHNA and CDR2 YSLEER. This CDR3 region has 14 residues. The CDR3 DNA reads TGCGCCAGCAGCCAGCAGGACAGGGGGAATGAGCAGTTCTTC. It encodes CASSQQDRGNEQFF.